This TCR beta chain was recovered during a study of regulatory T cells in long-lasting Graves disease. Study-level information: The antithyroid drugs taken by newly diagnosed Graves' patients had been used for under 3 months. Study-wide points: Newly diagnosed patients shared 950 to 1,000 public clonotypes; persistent patients shared approximately 2,700.

Through Arm-PCR of CDR3 regions and iRepertoire HTBI primers, TCR beta libraries were built. TCRdb recomputed calls from the multiplex PCR reads with MiXCR, one row per CDR3 protein. The table includes some 250,000 distinct CDR3 sequences, 20% to 25% detected once. Trimming removed 0 bases from V and 1 base from J; junction bases left unmatched: 6. The germline V gene has CDR1 SGDLS and CDR2 YYNGEE. This CDR3 has 17 amino acids. Time point noted: newly diagnosed GD, antithyroid drugs for less than 3 months. TCR sequences were obtained from RNA taken from PBMCs. This clonotype was picked up many times. Its antigen is unidentified.

The TCR was taken from a female donor with Graves disease. The material sequenced was peripheral blood mononuclear cells (PBMCs), taken at new diagnosis, from a patient treated with antithyroid drugs. This sequence joins TRBV9 and TRBJ2-3, with 9 bases fitting TRBD2. The CDR3 loop is CASSVVSSGVRTDTQYF. The CDR3 DNA follows: TGTGCCAGCAGCGTAGTGTCTAGCGGGGTCCGCACAGATACGCAGTATTTT.